This T cell receptor (beta chain) was sequenced in a study of cytomegalovirus exposure and HLA in healthy donors. The data were produced by immunoSEQ multiplex PCR, yet TCRdb's version contains in-frame clones alone and is incomplete. Of around 220,000 clones in the sample, approximately 83% were seen once. V was shortened by 2 bases and J by 6 bases, with 15 bases between the two germline ends. The CDR3 extends over 15 amino acids. Germline V CDR1 and CDR2: SGHRS, YFSETQ. The receptor was isolated from a woman younger than 45 in good health and CMV-seropositive. The gene calls are TRBV5-1 and TRBJ2-4, with TRBD2 as a possible D gene (5 bases). The sample comprised PBMCs. The CDR3 DNA follows: TGCGCCAGCAGCTTTGGAACCCCTGGGAGAAACATTCAGTACTTC. Translation: CASSFGTPGRNIQYF.